The present T cell receptor (beta chain) was sequenced within a study of cytomegalovirus exposure and HLA in healthy donors. Study overall: Unique TCRs numbering roughly 80 million, obtained from HLA-typed donors, made up an early data release.

Study-wide findings and caveats: Three CMV-associated chains were confirmed in vitro to be specific for CMV antigens. Most TCRs appeared rarely, but some public TCRs recurred in many donors.

Vbeta (60) and Jbeta (13) primers were used in the PCR. The assay was immunoSEQ multiplex PCR, and TCRdb's table has in-frame clones only and misses some. The sample yields about 130,000 clones, roughly 70% seen once. To note about this clone: What it recognizes is unknown.

Sequencing was performed on PBMCs. The receptor was isolated from a man aged 40-49 years in good health and CMV-seropositive.

In DNA, the CDR3 is TGTGCCAGCAGCCCACTTGTTGCCCGCACCGGGGAGCTGTTTTTT. Amino acids: CASSPLVARTGELFF. The chain uses TRBV7-8 and TRBJ2-2; D gene unclear. The CDR3 consists of 15 residues. Germline values: CDR1 SGHVS, CDR2 FQNEAQ. V was trimmed by 5 bases and J by 4 bases, leaving 14 bases between them.